The 19 T cell receptor beta chains reported below all come from one sample, sequenced in a study of T cell responses to AZD1222 COVID-19 vaccine. Profiling relied on immunoSEQ multiplex PCR, and the TCRdb table lists in-frame clones only, not all of them. The table lists approximately 93,000 clones, approximately 89% of them singletons, with approximately 5% in the top ten. The sample here was peripheral blood, taken 28 days after the second AZD1222 dose. The receptors were gathered from an adult who received the AZD1222 COVID-19 vaccine.

The chain has TRBV5-4 and TRBJ1-2; 10 bases align to TRBD1. From germline, CDR1 is SGHNT and CDR2 YYREEE (reference sequence). The CDR3 has 14 amino acids. V gave up 5 bases and J gave up 6 bases; unmatched junction bases: 7. CDR3 DNA sequence: TGTGCCAGCAGTTACCGGACAGGGGGGAATGGCTACACCTTC. This gives the protein CASSYRTGGNGYTF.

This clone was picked up a small number of times. CDR3 bases: TGTGCCACCCGGACAGGGGCCTATGGCTACACCTTC. This gives the protein CATRTGAYGYTF. V gene TRBV10-3 combines with J gene TRBJ1-2; 9 bases are shared with TRBD1. Germline CDR1 reads ENHRY; CDR2 reads SYGVKD. J lost 4 bases, V lost 10 bases, and 4 bases had no gene match. The CDR3 length is 12 residues.

This clone turned up a few times. The CDR3: CASSSSGFNEQFF. The CDR3 nucleotides read TGTGCCAGCAGCTCGAGCGGGTTTAATGAGCAGTTCTTC. The genes are TRBV6-5 and TRBJ2-1; weak D call: TRBD2 (6 bases). Germline lookup yields CDR1 MNHEY and CDR2 SVGAGI. V gave up 6 bases and J gave up 7 bases, with 13 bases separating them. The CDR3 loop spans 13 amino acids.

As concerns this clone: Other DNA sequences in this specimen translate into the identical CDR3. The rearrangement uses TRBV18 and TRBJ1-6, with 10 bases that match TRBD1. The CDR3 has 14 residues. V shed 3 bases and J 7 bases; nucleotides not matched to a gene: 0. The germline V gene encodes CDR1 KGHSH and CDR2 LQKENI. CDR3 nucleotides: TGTGCCAGCTCACCGGGACAGGGGAATTCACCCCTCCACTTT. This sequence encodes CASSPGQGNSPLHF.

V and J are TRBV7-9 and TRBJ2-5, with TRBD2 matching over 12 bases. Germline V lookup: CDR1 SEHNR, CDR2 FQNEAQ (reference sequence). CDR3 length: 17 residues. Trimming took 5 bases from V and 0 from J; bases not matched to a gene: 7. CDR3 amino acids: CASSPGLAGLYQETQYF. The DNA of the CDR3 is TGTGCCAGCAGCCCGGGACTAGCGGGCTTGTACCAAGAGACCCAGTACTTC.

The V call is TRBV5-6, the J call TRBJ2-4; a possible D gene is TRBD2 (6 bases). CDR3 length: 19 residues. Germline V lookup: CDR1 SGHDT, CDR2 YYEEEE. V was cut by 5 bases and J by 0 bases, with 24 bases left in between. The CDR3 nucleotides are TGTGCCAGCAGTCACGATGACATCAACGGGGGTATAGCCAAAAACATTCAGTACTTC. Its protein is CASSHDDINGGIAKNIQYF.

J is TRBJ2-7 and V is TRBV6-6, with D possibly TRBD1 on 5 matching bases. Germline V CDR1 and CDR2: MNHNY, SVGAGI (reference sequence). Trimming shortened V by 2 bases and J by 4 bases, and 6 bases separated the two germline ends. This CDR3 is 12 amino acids long. The CDR3 loop is CASSYDRYEQYV. In DNA, the CDR3 is TGTGCCAGCAGTTACGACAGATACGAGCAGTACGTC.

The V gene is TRBV6-2 or TRBV6-3, the J gene TRBJ1-2; D is undetermined. Deletions cut 2 bases from V and 7 bases from J, with 11 bases between. Germline CDR1 and CDR2: MNHEY and SVGEGT. This CDR3 is 13 amino acids long. CDR3 coding DNA: TGTGCCAGCAGTTACCTTCCTTCCTCTGGCTACACCTTC. It encodes CASSYLPSSGYTF.

The J gene is TRBJ2-1, the V gene TRBV5-1, with TRBD1 identical over 9 bases. This CDR3 spans 14 amino acids. Losses at the gene ends were 4 bases for V and 7 bases for J; bases not matched to a gene: 6. Germline lookup yields CDR1 SGHRS and CDR2 YFSETQ. CDR3 bases: TGCGCCAGCAGCGAGGGACAGGGTATGAATGAGCAGTTCTTC. It is translated as CASSEGQGMNEQFF.

The chain has TRBV9 and TRBJ1-2; D possibly corresponds to TRBD1 (5 bases). V was cut by 0 bases and J by 8 bases, with 8 bases left in between. The CDR3 is 12 amino acids. Germline loops: CDR1 SGDLS, CDR2 YYNGEE. CDR3 sequence reads: CASSVEGAGYTF. Written as DNA, the CDR3 is TGTGCCAGCAGCGTAGAAGGGGCCGGCTACACCTTC.

The gene calls are TRBV14 and TRBJ1-6; D not certain. Germline V gives CDR1 SGHDN, CDR2 FVKESK. The CDR3 length is 15 residues. V shed 1 base and J shed 6 bases, with 10 bases lying between them. CDR3 coding DNA: TGTGCCAGCAGCCAAGCTTTGGGCAGTAATTCACCCCTCCACTTT. Translated: CASSQALGSNSPLHF.

The rearrangement links TRBV19 to TRBJ1-1, with TRBD1 as a possible D gene (6 bases). The CDR3 sequence is 13 residues long. Trimming stripped 7 bases from V and 4 bases from J, with 13 bases between. The germline CDR1 and CDR2 sequences are LNHDA and SQIVND (reference sequence). CDR3 protein: CASKHRDGTEAFF. CDR3 in DNA: TGTGCCAGTAAACACAGGGATGGCACTGAAGCTTTCTTT. Drawing the rest from reference TRBV19 and TRBJ1-1, the complete variable domain is DGGITQSPKYLFRKEGQNVTLSCEQNLNHDAMYWYRQDPGQGLRLIYYSQIVNDFQKGDIAEGYSVSREKKESFPLTVTSAQKNPTAFYLCASKHRDGTEAFFGQGTRLTVV.

The rearrangement links TRBV11-2 to TRBJ2-7, with 10 bases aligning to TRBD1. V gave up 4 bases and J gave up 4 bases; unmatched junction bases: 4. The CDR3 is 14 residues long. Looked up from germline, CDR1 is SGHAT and CDR2 is FQNNGV. The CDR3 sequence: CASSYGTGDYEQYV. The CDR3 DNA follows: TGTGCCAGCAGCTACGGGACAGGGGATTACGAGCAGTACGTC.

The chain combines TRBV30 with TRBJ1-1, with 7 bases aligning to TRBD1. The CDR3 is made up of 14 amino acids. V gave up 1 base and J gave up 1 base; unmatched junction bases: 3. The germline V gene encodes CDR1 GTSNPN and CDR2 SVGIG (reference sequence). CDR3 coding DNA: TGTGCCTGGAGTGCGGGACAGCGGAACACTGAAGCTTTCTTT. It specifies CAWSAGQRNTEAFF.

V and J are TRBV7-9 and TRBJ2-2; D remains ambiguous. V dropped 1 base and J dropped 6 bases, with 12 bases sitting between them. Germline V gives CDR1 SEHNR, CDR2 FQNEAQ (reference sequence). CDR3 length: 15 residues. The CDR3 coding sequence is TGTGCCAGCAGCTTAGTAGGAAACGCAGCCGGGGAGCTGTTTTTT. It codes for CASSLVGNAAGELFF.

This clone was seen just once. Other nucleotide sequences in the sample specify the same CDR3. V usage is TRBV5-1 and J usage is TRBJ2-2; D not certain. Looked up from germline, CDR1 is SGHRS and CDR2 is YFSETQ. This CDR3 region has 14 residues. Trimming removed 0 bases from V and 1 base from J, with 4 bases in between. The CDR3 protein is CASSLGRNTGELFF. CDR3 DNA: TGCGCCAGCAGCTTGGGGCGGAACACCGGGGAGCTGTTTTTT.

The V and J genes are TRBV9 and TRBJ2-3; the match to TRBD2 covers 8 bases. This CDR3 has 15 amino acids. The V gene's germline CDR1 is SGDLS and CDR2 YYNGEE. Trimming removed 2 bases from V and 6 bases from J; junction bases left unmatched: 8. Here the CDR3 reads CASSVMSGGGDTQYF. CDR3 DNA sequence: TGTGCCAGCAGCGTCATGAGCGGGGGCGGTGATACGCAGTATTTT.

This chain links TRBV4-2 with TRBJ2-3; 7 bases line up with TRBD2. The CDR3 totals 14 residues. Germline trimming cut 1 base from V and 6 bases from J; bases unmatched to any gene: 4. Germline V gene lookup returns CDR1 LGHNA and CDR2 YNFKEQ. The CDR3 DNA reads as TGTGCCAGCAGCCAAGGCGACGGGAGGGATACGCAGTATTTT. Translation gives CASSQGDGRDTQYF.

This sequence joins TRBV27 and TRBJ1-5; TRBD1 might be the D (5 bases). From germline, CDR1 is MNHEY and CDR2 SMNVEV (reference sequence). Trimming removed 9 bases at V and 6 bases at J, with 15 bases between. CDR3 size: 13 residues. CDR3 DNA sequence: TGTGCCAGGGGGGACCCGTGCAGTCAGCCCCAGCATTTT. Its translation is CARGDPCSQPQHF.